This passage covers 20 T cell receptor beta chains from one sample sequenced in a study of blood T cells in healthy people across ages. It was with a sample-barcoded 5' primer and a J-beta primer mix that a second PCR of roughly 7 to 12 cycles was run. TCRdb processed the 5' RACE reads anew with MiXCR; each CDR3 protein has one entry. The profile shows roughly 1,100,000 distinct CDR3 sequences, roughly a quarter of them singletons. These sequences were also reported in another study, on T cells of mothers and their children.

The sequencing input was blood. Receptors were obtained from a girl aged 2-15 years in good health.

This clonotype was found a few times. The rearrangement joins TRBV6-1 to TRBJ2-5; 13 bases map to TRBD2. The DNA matches TRBJ2-1 better at its end, which makes the J call doubtful. CDR1 is MNHNS and CDR2 is SASEGT in the germline V gene. The CDR3 extends over 17 amino acids. CDR3 sequence reads: CASTIGTSGIVANEQFF. The DNA of the CDR3 is TGTGCCAGCACCATTGGGACTAGCGGGATAGTTGCCAATGAGCAGTTCTTC.

As regards this clonotype: A read error is likely, as this CDR3 ends without the conserved phenylalanine or tryptophan. This chain uses TRBV10-3 with TRBJ2-1; D gene uncertain. V gave up 4 bases and J gave up 8 bases, with 21 bases separating them. CDR1 and CDR2 from the germline V gene are ENHRY and SYGVKD. The CDR3 runs 16 residues. CDR3 DNA sequence: TGTGCCATCAGTGGGTGGAAGACTGAACTTAATTATGAGCAGTTCCTC. It specifies CAISGWKTELNYEQFL.

This clonotype appeared a few times. The chain carries TRBV25-1 and TRBJ1-1, with a possible D match to TRBD1 (5 bases). In germline, CDR1 is MGHDK, CDR2 SYGVNS. This CDR3 is 16 amino acids long. The V and J ends lost 2 bases and 3 bases respectively, with 16 bases between them. In DNA form, the CDR3 reads TGTGCCAGCAGTGAAGGATGGGGGGGAGAAGACACTGAAGCTTTCTTT. Amino acid sequence: CASSEGWGGEDTEAFF.

The V and J genes are TRBV6-6 and TRBJ2-1; 10 bases line up with TRBD2. The CDR3 totals 16 residues. With V trimmed by 6 bases and J by 4 bases, 9 bases remained unmatched. The V gene's germline CDR1 is MNHNY and CDR2 SVGAGI (reference sequence). The CDR3 nucleotides read TGTGCCAGCAGCTTATTTGGGACTAGCGAATACAATGAGCAGTTCTTC. As protein: CASSLFGTSEYNEQFF.

The chain links TRBV12-3 or TRBV12-4 to TRBJ1-1; D not resolved. The CDR3 length is 13 residues. Trimming left V 5 bases short and J 5 bases short, with 12 bases between. Here the CDR3 DNA reads TGTGCCAGCAGTCCTCCCGGGGAAACTGAAGCTTTCTTT. The encoded protein is CASSPPGETEAFF.

The V call is TRBV20-1, the J call TRBJ1-1, with 10 bases identical to TRBD1. The germline V gene encodes CDR1 DFQATT and CDR2 SNEGSKA (reference sequence). This CDR3 contains 15 residues. The V segment lost 6 bases and the J segment 1 base; nucleotides outside the gene matches: 8. CDR3 in amino acids: CSAPDRGQGNTEAFF. The DNA of the CDR3 is TGCAGTGCACCTGACAGGGGGCAAGGGAACACTGAAGCTTTCTTT.

This clonotype has only a few counts. The rearrangement uses TRBV20-1 and TRBJ2-1, with D maybe TRBD1 (5 bases). Germline values: CDR1 DFQATT, CDR2 SNEGSKA (reference sequence). The CDR3 is 12 residues long. V was shortened by 0 bases and J by 12 bases, with 12 bases between the two germline ends. CDR3 in amino acids: CSAREQGSGQFF. CDR3 DNA: TGCAGTGCTAGAGAGCAGGGATCGGGGCAGTTCTTC.

This clonotype was picked up many times. J is TRBJ2-2 and V is TRBV28, with D unclear. This CDR3 has 17 residues. V lost 4 bases, J lost 2 bases, and 17 bases lay in between. The germline gives CDR1 MDHEN, CDR2 SYDVKM. The CDR3 DNA is TGTGCCAGCAGTTCGGCCAACTATAGAACAAACACCGGGGAGCTGTTTTTT. Its translation is CASSSANYRTNTGELFF.

The chain has TRBV29-1 and TRBJ2-2, with TRBD1 matching 9 bases. Germline values: CDR1 SQVTM, CDR2 ANQGSEA. The CDR3 extends over 12 amino acids. Unmatched junction bases numbered 2, after V lost 6 bases and J lost 6 bases. CDR3 in DNA: TGCAGCGTCACAGGGGGCTCCGGGGAGCTGTTTTTT. This sequence encodes CSVTGGSGELFF.

The J gene is TRBJ1-5, the V gene TRBV20-1; D unclear. This CDR3 spans 13 amino acids. The germline V and J ends were trimmed by 3 bases and 7 bases, with 13 bases remaining between them. Looked up from germline, CDR1 is DFQATT and CDR2 is SNEGSKA (reference sequence). CDR3 nucleotides: TGCAGTGCTAGTTCGGGCCTCGGGCAGCCCCAGCATTTT. Translating it yields CSASSGLGQPQHF.

The rearrangement uses TRBV12-3 or TRBV12-4 and TRBJ2-3; maybe TRBD2 (6 bases). This CDR3 is built from 13 residues. Trimming cost V 3 bases and J 5 bases, with 9 bases left between them. The CDR3 sequence: CASSFSSGDTQYF. CDR3 bases: TGTGCCAGCAGTTTTAGTAGCGGAGATACGCAGTATTTT.

The chain joins TRBV5-1 to TRBJ2-2, with a weak D call TRBD2 (7 bases). Germline loops: CDR1 SGHRS, CDR2 YFSETQ. The CDR3 sequence is 14 residues long. V lost 10 bases and J 0 bases, leaving 13 bases between the germline ends. The CDR3 loop reads CAGRGAPNTGELFF. The DNA for the CDR3 is TGCGCCGGACGGGGGGCTCCGAACACCGGGGAGCTGTTTTTT.

This clonotype occurred a few times. The chain carries TRBV5-6 and TRBJ1-2; a possible D gene is TRBD1 (5 bases). The CDR3 loop spans 15 amino acids. The ends were cut back, 5 bases at V and 5 bases at J, with 19 bases in the middle. Germline CDR1 and CDR2: SGHDT and YYEEEE. The CDR3 nucleotides are TGTGCCAGCAGTCAAGGACATTTTTCTAGTTATGGCTACACCTTC. Translation: CASSQGHFSSYGYTF.

This clonotype came up a few times. V gene TRBV7-2 combines with J gene TRBJ2-2; the D gene could be TRBD1 or TRBD2 (5 bases each). The CDR3 is made up of 15 amino acids. The ends were cut back, 2 bases at V and 4 bases at J, with 11 bases in the middle. Germline-derived CDR1 and CDR2 are SGHTA and FQGNSA. The CDR3 sequence is CASSLTGPGTGELFF. The CDR3 nucleotides are TGTGCCAGCAGCTTAACGGGGCCCGGCACCGGGGAGCTGTTTTTT.

This chain joins TRBV7-9 and TRBJ1-2; D remains ambiguous. The CDR3 totals 14 residues. V lost 3 bases and J 2 bases, leaving 10 bases between the germline ends. Germline CDR1 SEHNR, CDR2 FQNEAQ (reference sequence). CDR3 sequence: CASSFTAINYGYTF. As DNA, the CDR3 is TGTGCCAGCAGCTTCACAGCGATCAACTATGGCTACACCTTC.

The chain employs TRBV6-2 or TRBV6-3 and TRBJ2-3; 8 bases match TRBD2. After removal of 8 bases from V and 4 bases from J, the junction contained 8 bases not matched to a gene. This CDR3 contains 14 residues. Per the germline V gene, CDR1 is MNHEY and CDR2 is SVGEGT. The chain's CDR3 is CASGVAGGPDTQYF. Written as DNA, the CDR3 is TGTGCCAGCGGCGTGGCGGGAGGACCAGATACGCAGTATTTT.

Note on this clonotype: Germline is not matched at one junction end, which may reflect a read error. The rearrangement joins TRBV12-3 or TRBV12-4 to TRBJ2-6; D is perhaps TRBD2 (5 bases). The CDR3 has 15 residues. The CDR3: CPSSLTGSGANVLTF. The DNA for the CDR3 is TGTCCCAGCAGTTTAACGGGGTCTGGGGCCAACGTCCTGACTTTC.

This clonotype was counted a few times. The chain couples TRBV19 to TRBJ2-5; tentative D call: TRBD2 (5 bases). The J call could be wrong; TRBJ2-1 is a better fit for the DNA end. Germline assignment: CDR1 LNHDA and CDR2 SQIVND (reference sequence). CDR3 length equals 14 residues. In nucleotides, the CDR3 is TGTGCCAGCGGAGACCAGCGGCAAGTTAATGAGCAGTTCTTC. Amino acids: CASGDQRQVNEQFF.

This sequence joins TRBV12-3 or TRBV12-4 and TRBJ2-1, with a tentative D call TRBD2 (5 bases). Trimming pared 8 bases from V and 9 bases from J, leaving 11 bases between. The CDR3 runs to 11 residues. Here the CDR3 reads CASEGMGEQFF. Here the CDR3 DNA reads TGTGCCAGCGAGGGTATGGGTGAGCAGTTCTTC.

This clonotype was counted between two and nine times. The gene calls are TRBV29-1 and TRBJ2-3; a weak D match, TRBD2 (5 bases). This CDR3 spans 15 amino acids. Trimming removed 0 bases at V and 1 base at J, with 11 bases between. Per germline, CDR1 SQVTM and CDR2 ANQGSEA. The CDR3 DNA reads as TGCAGCGTTGAAGATCCAGAGAGGGGCACAGATACGCAGTATTTT. It yields the protein CSVEDPERGTDTQYF.